The rows below give T cell receptor beta chains drawn from one sample of a study of cytomegalovirus exposure and HLA in healthy donors. Generated by immunoSEQ multiplex PCR, the TCRdb table keeps only in-frame clones and is missing some. This sample yields some 150,000 clones, of which around 78% are seen a single time; under 2% belongs to the top ten. The source material was PBMCs. Every receptor here comes from a female donor in good health and CMV-seropositive. Each CDR3 is given with its conserved first and last residue. The D gene is left open where the match is weak. Clone size is not always given. Where it is, it says once, few, many or a class for expanded clones.

TRBJ1-2 NA TRBV5-4 TRBD1 TGTGCCAGCAGCCTGGGGTCGGCCAGGGGGTTTTCTGGCTACACCTTC CASSLGSARGFSGYTF
TRBJ2-1 NA TRBV28 NA TGTGCCAGCAGTTTATCCCTCGTTAACAATGAGCAGTTCTTC CASSLSLVNNEQFF
TRBJ2-2 few TRBV7-9 NA TGTGCCAGCAGTGACGGGTACGGGGAGCTGTTTTTT CASSDGYGELFF
TRBJ1-5 once TRBV4-2 NA TGTGCCAGCAGCCAAGTCAGTATGGGCAGGGGCGATCAGCCCCAGCATTTT CASSQVSMGRGDQPQHF
TRBJ1-5 NA TRBV2 TRBD1 TGTGCCAGCAGTGGCCCGGACAGGGCTAGCAATCAGCCCCAGCATTTT CASSGPDRASNQPQHF
TRBJ2-5 few TRBV10-1 TRBD2 TGCGCCAGCAGAGTTCGGGGGGGCGGGGAGACCCAGTACTTC CASRVRGGGETQYF
TRBJ2-1 NA TRBV6-4 TRBD2 TGTGCCAGCAGTCGTAGCCCGGGAGGCCCCAATGAGCAGTTCTTC CASSRSPGGPNEQFF
TRBJ2-7 once TRBV28 NA TGTGCCACCTATACAGGTACCTACGAGCAGTACTTC CATYTGTYEQYF
TRBJ2-5 NA TRBV30 NA TGTGCCTGGACCGAGGGGGCGGGAAAGTACCAAGAGACCCAGTACTTC CAWTEGAGKYQETQYF
TRBJ1-5 NA TRBV2 NA TGTGCCAGCAGTGCAGGGTTCAATCAGCCCCAGCATTTT CASSAGFNQPQHF
TRBJ1-1 NA TRBV7-9 NA TGTGCCAGCAGCTTAGGCGAGGTGGACACTGAAGCTTTCTTT CASSLGEVDTEAFF
TRBJ1-1 NA TRBV11-2 NA TGTGCCAGCAGCTTAGGCCCGGGGAACACTGAAGCTTTCTTT CASSLGPGNTEAFF
TRBJ1-2 NA TRBV7-9 NA TGTTCCAGCAGCTCAGGTTTCTATGGCTACACCTTC CSSSSGFYGYTF
TRBJ2-5 NA TRBV29-1 NA TGCAGCGTTGAGCCGGCGGGAGAGACCCAGTACTTC CSVEPAGETQYF
TRBJ2-3 few TRBV5-1 NA TGCGCCAGCAGCCCCGGGACTAGCACAGATACGCAGTATTTT CASSPGTSTDTQYF
TRBJ1-4 NA TRBV6-5 TRBD1 TGTGCCAGCAGAGGTCCACAGGGGGCGAGTGAAAAACTGTTTTTT CASRGPQGASEKLFF
TRBJ2-7 NA TRBV7-2 NA TGTGCCAGCGGTATGGGTGGTGGGCGGACTACCTACGAGCAGTACTTC CASGMGGGRTTYEQYF
TRBJ2-1 NA TRBV4-1 NA TGCGCCAGCAGCCACCGGGAGGCTTTGGACAGGGATTTATACAATGAGCAGTTCTTC CASSHREALDRDLYNEQFF
TRBJ2-7 NA TRBV28 NA TGTGCCAGCAGTTTACTAGCCTACGAGCAGTACTTC CASSLLAYEQYF
TRBJ1-2 NA TRBV6-6 TRBD1 TGTGCCAGCAGTTCGAAAGGGCAGGGGGCTAATGGCTACACCTTC CASSSKGQGANGYTF
TRBJ2-3 few TRBV10-3 TRBD1 TGTGCCATCATGAGTGAGGGGGCGAGCACAGATACGCAGTATTTT CAIMSEGASTDTQYF
TRBJ1-2 NA TRBV28 NA TGTGCCAGCAGTTCCCAGACAGGATTAGGCTACACCTTC CASSSQTGLGYTF
TRBJ2-7 NA TRBV7-8 TRBD1 TGTGCCAGCAGCTTCGCCGGGACAGGTTCAACCTACGAGCAGTACTTC CASSFAGTGSTYEQYF
TRBJ2-1 NA TRBV6-5 NA TGTGCCAGCAGTTCCCGGGACTTGAGCCACAATGAGCAGTTCTTC CASSSRDLSHNEQFF
TRBJ2-7 once TRBV5-1 TRBD2 TGCGCCAGCAGCTCCCGAACTAGCGGGAGGGACTACGAGCAGTACTTC CASSSRTSGRDYEQYF
TRBJ1-2 NA TRBV6-5 TRBD1 TGTGCCACGTTAGGACAGGGAAGCTATGGCTACACCTTC CATLGQGSYGYTF